This T cell receptor (beta chain) comes out of a study of vaccination and CD4 T cells after COVID-19. Study-level information: Spike peptides, overlapping and drawn from SARS-CoV-2, HCoV-NL63, HCoV-OC43 and HCoV-229E, were used to stimulate cells. Study results and limitations: Detection of a median roughly 83% of reactive clones in convalescent patients was confined to the period after vaccination. The rise in median SARS-CoV-2-reactive clonotypes, from roughly 22 to 38, was not significant.

This clonotype came up once. Its antigen is unidentified. V was cut by 1 base and J by 1 base, with 7 bases left in between. The CDR3 runs to 13 residues. CDR1 is GTSNPN and CDR2 is SVGIG in the germline V gene (reference sequence). Treatment given: 10-day PBMC culture with coronavirus spike peptide pools or control peptides (ViraFEST assay). Investigators obtained the unexposed donor's CD4+ T cells before the COVID-19 pandemic (2011-2018). Sequenced with the Oncomine TCR Beta short-read assay was DNA taken from cultured CD4+ T cells. TCRdb fed the PCR reads into MiXCR, producing one record per CDR3 protein. The sample lists roughly 7,200 distinct CDR3 sequences, around a third occurring once.

Sequenced input: CD4+ T cells from blood, cultured in vitro. The chain couples TRBV30 to TRBJ1-1, with D unresolved. The sequence came from a human donor in good health. The CDR3: CAWSGQANTEAFF. CDR3 DNA: TGTGCCTGGAGTGGACAAGCGAACACTGAAGCTTTCTTT.